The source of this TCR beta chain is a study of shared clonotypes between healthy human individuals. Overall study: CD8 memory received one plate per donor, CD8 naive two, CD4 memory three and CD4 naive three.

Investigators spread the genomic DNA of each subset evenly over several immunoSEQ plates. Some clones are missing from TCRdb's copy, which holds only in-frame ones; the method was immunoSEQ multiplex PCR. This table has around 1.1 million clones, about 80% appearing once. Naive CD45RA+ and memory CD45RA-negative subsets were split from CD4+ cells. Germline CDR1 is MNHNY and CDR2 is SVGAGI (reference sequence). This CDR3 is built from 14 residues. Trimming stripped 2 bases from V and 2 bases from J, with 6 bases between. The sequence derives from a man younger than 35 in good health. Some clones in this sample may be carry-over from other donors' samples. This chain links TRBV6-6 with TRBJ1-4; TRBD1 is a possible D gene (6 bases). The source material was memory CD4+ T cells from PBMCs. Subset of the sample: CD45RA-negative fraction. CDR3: CASSYRGTNEKLFF. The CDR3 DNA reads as TGTGCCAGCAGTTACAGGGGGACTAATGAAAAACTGTTTTTT.